This TCR beta chain was captured by sequencing in a study of radiotherapy plus CTLA-4 blockade in lung cancer. On the study more broadly: The study recorded objective responses in 18% of patients and disease control in around 33%.

Germline-derived CDR1 and CDR2 are SGDLS and YYNGEE. The V end lost 3 bases, the J end lost 3 bases, and 3 bases lay between the germline ends. The CDR3 totals 12 residues. About this clone itself: Its specificity is not known.

Using immunoSEQ multiplex PCR, the repertoire was profiled, and TCRdb retains in-frame clones only, with some absent. The sample has roughly 86,000 clones, around 86% seen once; the top ten hold roughly 0.8%. Findings and caveats of the study: Blood-borne expansion of tumor-derived TCR clones followed radiotherapy plus ipilimumab.

The TCR originated in a human donor with non-small cell lung cancer who had stable disease on radiotherapy plus ipilimumab. The source was peripheral blood, collected from a patient treated with radiotherapy plus ipilimumab. The chain combines TRBV9 with TRBJ1-4; D is uncertain. The CDR3 coding sequence is TGTGCCAGCAGCGCACCTAATGAAAAACTGTTTTTT. Translation: CASSAPNEKLFF.